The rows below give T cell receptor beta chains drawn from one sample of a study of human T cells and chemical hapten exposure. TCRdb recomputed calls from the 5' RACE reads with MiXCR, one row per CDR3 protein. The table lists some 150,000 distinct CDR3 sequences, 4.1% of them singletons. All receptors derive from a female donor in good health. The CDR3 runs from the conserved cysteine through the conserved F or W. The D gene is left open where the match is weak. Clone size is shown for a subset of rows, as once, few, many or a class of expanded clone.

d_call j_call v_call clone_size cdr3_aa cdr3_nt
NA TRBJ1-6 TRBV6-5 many CASRITGLGNSPLHF TGTGCCAGCCGGATTACAGGATTAGGAAATTCACCCCTCCACTTT
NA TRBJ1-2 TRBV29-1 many CSVDIPSGGYTF TGCAGCGTTGATATCCCGTCGGGGGGCTACACCTTC
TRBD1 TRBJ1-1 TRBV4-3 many CASSQSTGVGAEAFF TGCGCCAGCAGCCAATCTACAGGGGTTGGGGCTGAAGCTTTCTTT
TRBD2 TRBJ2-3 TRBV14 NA CASSRLAGGLTGTDTQYF TGTGCCAGCAGCCGTCTAGCGGGGGGGCTCACGGGCACAGATACGCAGTATTTT
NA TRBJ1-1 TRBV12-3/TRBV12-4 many CASSSEFRNTEAFF TGTGCCAGCAGTTCCGAGTTTCGGAACACTGAAGCTTTCTTT
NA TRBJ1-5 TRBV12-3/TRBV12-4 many CASRRRGLGNQPQHF TGTGCCAGCAGACGGAGGGGCCTTGGCAATCAGCCCCAGCATTTT
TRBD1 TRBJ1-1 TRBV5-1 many CASSFEGQRNTEAFF TGCGCCAGCAGCTTTGAGGGACAGAGGAACACTGAAGCTTTCTTT
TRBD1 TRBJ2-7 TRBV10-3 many CAISAGQGYEQYF TGTGCCATCAGTGCAGGACAGGGCTACGAGCAGTACTTC
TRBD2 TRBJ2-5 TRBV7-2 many CASSFGGGVETQYF TGTGCCAGCAGCTTCGGCGGGGGGGTGGAGACCCAGTACTTC
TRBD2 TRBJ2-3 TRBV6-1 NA CASSEGTSLVGTQYF TGTGCCAGCAGTGAGGGGACTAGCTTAGTGGGTACGCAGTATTTT
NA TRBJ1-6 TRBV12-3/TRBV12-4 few CASRRSASNSPLHF TGTGCCAGCAGACGGTCAGCTTCAAATTCACCCCTCCACTTT
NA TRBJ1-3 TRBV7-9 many CASSIGAGISSGNTIYF TGTGCCAGCAGCATCGGGGCAGGGATAAGCTCTGGAAACACCATATATTTT
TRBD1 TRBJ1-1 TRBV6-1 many CASRGGRGRVNTEAFF TGTGCCAGCAGAGGGGGCAGGGGTCGGGTGAACACTGAAGCTTTCTTT
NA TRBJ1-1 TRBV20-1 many CSARGGVTEAFF TGCAGTGCTAGAGGAGGGGTCACTGAAGCTTTCTTT
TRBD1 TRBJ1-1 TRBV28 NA CASRTTAFVGDRGNTEAFF TGTGCCAGCAGGACCACCGCGTTTGTTGGGGACAGGGGGAACACTGAAGCTTTCTTT
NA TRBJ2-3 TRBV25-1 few CASSDGGQSRTDTQYF TGTGCCAGCAGTGACGGGGGACAGAGTCGCACAGATACGCAGTATTTT
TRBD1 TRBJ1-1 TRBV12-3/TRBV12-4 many CASSSTGQQAFF TGTGCCAGCAGTTCCACGGGACAGCAAGCTTTCTTT
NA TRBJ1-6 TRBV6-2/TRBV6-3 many CASSPTRQGDSPLHF TGTGCCAGCAGCCCAACCCGGCAGGGCGATTCACCCCTCCACTTT
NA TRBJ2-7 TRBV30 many CAWSYGDEQYF TGTGCCTGGAGTTATGGTGACGAGCAGTACTTC
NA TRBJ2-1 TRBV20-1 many CSAPGGGGGYNEQFF TGCAGTGCACCCGGAGGGGGCGGGGGATACAATGAGCAGTTCTTC
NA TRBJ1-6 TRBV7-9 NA CASSRDSSSYNSPLHF TGTGCCAGCAGCCGCGACAGTAGCTCCTATAATTCACCCCTCCACTTT
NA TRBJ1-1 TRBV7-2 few CASSPSGPNTEAFF TGTGCCAGCAGCCCGAGCGGCCCGAACACTGAAGCTTTCTTT
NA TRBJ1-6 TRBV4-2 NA CASSQEQQGPQASPLHF TGTGCCAGCAGCCAAGAGCAGCAGGGCCCCCAGGCTTCACCCCTCCACTTT
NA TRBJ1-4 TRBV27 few CASSPLATTATNEKLFF TGTGCCAGCAGTCCCCTAGCCACCACTGCAACTAATGAAAAACTGTTTTTT
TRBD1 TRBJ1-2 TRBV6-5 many CASSQDRKYGYTF TGTGCCAGCAGTCAGGACAGGAAATATGGCTACACCTTC
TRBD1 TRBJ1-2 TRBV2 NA CASSEAGQGVYGYTF TGTGCCAGCAGTGAAGCAGGACAGGGGGTCTATGGCTACACCTTC
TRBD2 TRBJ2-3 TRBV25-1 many CASSESASGGPKADTQYF TGTGCCAGCAGTGAATCGGCTAGCGGGGGGCCCAAGGCTGATACGCAGTATTTT
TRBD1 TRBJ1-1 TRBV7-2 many CASRRTGQGRNTEAFF TGTGCCAGCAGGCGGACGGGACAGGGGCGGAACACTGAAGCTTTCTTT
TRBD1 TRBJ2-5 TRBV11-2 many CASSPEPTGEETQYF TGTGCCAGCAGCCCCGAACCGACAGGGGAGGAGACCCAGTACTTC
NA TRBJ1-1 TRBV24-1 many CATSDLRGTEAFF TGTGCCACCAGTGATTTGCGGGGGACTGAAGCTTTCTTT
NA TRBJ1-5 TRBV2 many CASSEGLRTAQQHF TGTGCCAGCAGTGAGGGGCTCAGGACAGCGCAGCAGCATTTT
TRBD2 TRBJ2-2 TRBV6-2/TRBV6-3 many CASSYSGGERTGELFF TGTGCCAGCAGTTACAGCGGGGGGGAGCGAACCGGGGAGCTGTTTTTT
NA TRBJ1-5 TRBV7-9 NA CVSSTSGTDSKPQHF TGTGTCAGCAGCACCTCCGGGACCGATTCGAAGCCCCAGCATTTT
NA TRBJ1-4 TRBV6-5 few CASSQSTGRRRGEKLFF TGTGCCAGCAGCCAGTCTACAGGCCGTCGTCGAGGTGAAAAACTGTTTTTT
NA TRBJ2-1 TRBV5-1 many CASSLGPINEQFF TGCGCCAGCAGCTTGGGACCTATCAATGAGCAGTTCTTC
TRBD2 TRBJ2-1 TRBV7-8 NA CASRKGLAGCNNEQFF TGTGCCAGCAGAAAGGGACTAGCGGGATGCAACAATGAGCAGTTCTTC
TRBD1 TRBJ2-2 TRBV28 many CASSLPQGPINTGELFF TGTGCCAGCAGTTTACCACAGGGGCCGATAAACACCGGGGAGCTGTTTTTT
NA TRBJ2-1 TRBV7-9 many CASSLVGGGAIYNEQFF TGTGCCAGCAGCTTAGTTGGTGGGGGGGCTATCTACAATGAGCAGTTCTTC
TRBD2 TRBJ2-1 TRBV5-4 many CASSFLSGGSSHNEQFF TGTGCCAGCAGCTTTCTAAGCGGGGGTTCCTCCCACAATGAGCAGTTCTTC
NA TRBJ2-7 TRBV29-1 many CSVEAAYEQYF TGCAGCGTTGAAGCTGCCTACGAGCAGTACTTC
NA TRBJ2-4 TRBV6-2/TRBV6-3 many CASSYSRGPGIQYF TGTGCCAGCAGTTACTCGAGAGGGCCCGGCATTCAGTACTTC
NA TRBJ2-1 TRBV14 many CASSQARGSEQFF TGTGCCAGCAGCCAAGCTAGGGGCAGTGAGCAGTTCTTC
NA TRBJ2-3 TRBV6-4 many CASSEGGDTQYF TGTGCCAGCAGTGAGGGGGGAGATACGCAGTATTTT